The present entry profiles one TCR beta chain with its context. The repertoire was sequenced with immunoSEQ multiplex PCR; TCRdb's copy has only in-frame clones and lacks some. The sample holds roughly 1,500 clones; approximately 85% are singletons and the top ten take 16%. The data are from a study of brain metastases from non-small cell lung cancer. V trimming: 8 bases; J trimming: 7 bases; junction bases outside the gene matches: 4. Germline V gene data show CDR1 as LNHDA and CDR2 as SQIVND (reference sequence). The CDR3 covers 13 residues. This sequence was found in a donor over 35 with non-small cell lung cancer. The source material was tumor-adjacent normal tissue. This chain joins TRBV19 and TRBJ1-5; 11 nucleotides match TRBD1. CDR3 DNA: TGTGCCAGTGGAGGGACAGGGGGGCAGCCCCAGCATTTT. Its protein product is CASGGTGGQPQHF. Complete variable domain (other parts from reference TRBV19 and TRBJ1-5): DGGITQSPKYLFRKEGQNVTLSCEQNLNHDAMYWYRQDPGQGLRLIYYSQIVNDFQKGDIAEGYSVSREKKESFPLTVTSAQKNPTAFYLCASGGTGGQPQHFGDGTRLSIL.